This TCR beta chain originates from a study of cytomegalovirus exposure and HLA in healthy donors (dated by TCRdb to 2015 to 2018). For context, the study as a whole: In an earlier analysis of 587 of the donors, 276 Gb of sequence data and about 110 million unique TCR beta sequences from 180 million or so T cells were reported. Roughly 300 gigabases of sequencing data and 78 million or so unique TCR sequences were included in an early release covering roughly 600 HLA-typed donors. The genetic ancestry cluster associated with self-reported Caucasian donors included 70% to 85% of the roughly 380 genotyped donors. The study was designed to test whether signatures of past pathogen exposure could be identified by cataloging public T cell receptors. The T cell repertoires of roughly 660 subjects were profiled by immunosequencing and related to cytomegalovirus serostatus. Besides the first cohort of around 700 subjects, a separate validation cohort made up of over a hundred different subjects was used. High-throughput TCR immunosequencing, statistical association of individual TCRs with disease status, and machine learning were combined to predict cytomegalovirus infection status. In a later analysis, previously published TCR beta repertoires from about 670 donors were re-analyzed and high-resolution HLA genotyping was added so that TCR occurrence patterns could be studied. Rather than using new phenotypic data, the later analysis identified candidate immune exposures from TCR beta sequences and from how often those sequences occurred across donors. An earlier analysis of more than 450 of the donors used high-throughput TCR beta sequencing to judge whether each TCR beta V gene segment behaved as functional or pseudogenic. Donor age, sex, ethnicity and CMV serostatus were compiled together with the repertoire data. In a later genetic analysis, genome-wide SNP genotypes for about 60% of the 666 donors were used, and that subset was treated as a discovery cohort. All discovery cohort repertoires had been generated on a single sequencing platform. HLA typing included class I and class II loci at four-digit resolution. The number of donors typed differed by locus, with about 620-630 for A, B, C, DRB1 and DQB1, roughly 520 for DQA1, 606 for DPA1, and some 440 for DPB1. Because of strong linkage in the cohort, roughly 5 DR-DQ haplotypes were treated as single units for association and clustering. On average, around 240,000 unique TCR beta nucleotide sequences were sequenced per donor among some 420 genotyped donors of the cohort, with 15% to 20% of those sequences being non-productive.

Library prep was done by the immunoSEQ multiplex PCR assay. A mixture of 60 forward primers for TCR Vbeta segments and 13 reverse primers for TCR Jbeta segments was used in the multiplex PCR. Amplification of the CDR3 region of rearranged TCR beta genes was performed with a multiplex PCR assay on genomic DNA. On the Illumina HiSeq System, the amplified TCR beta libraries were sequenced as 87-base-pair reads. The study's processing was this. A later analysis counted approximately 74 million unique TCR beta chains across the approximately 700 repertoires, and roughly 10 million of these chains were shared by at least two donors. Raw reads were error-corrected and collapsed into unique sequences by a nearest-neighbor algorithm in which closely related sequences were merged to remove PCR and sequencing errors. V, D and J gene segments were assigned by aligning CDR3 sequences to IMGT reference sequences. For a sequence to be retained, a match of at least six nucleotides was required to both a V gene segment and a J gene segment. Rearrangements were called productive when the CDR3 lacked stop codons and stayed in frame with V and J; all others were non-productive. Following IMGT convention, CDR3 was defined as the stretch from the second conserved V-encoded cysteine up to the conserved J-encoded phenylalanine. The earlier analysis of some 600 of the donors excluded sequences that lacked an unambiguous match to a single V gene segment. An earlier analysis of a few hundred of the donors classified V segments as functional when productive rearrangements were above 56.7% and as segregating when the standard deviation between donors was above 5%. A statistical classification framework was built to diagnose cytomegalovirus status from the catalog of TCR beta chain sequences. In a later analysis, TCR nucleotide sequences were compared against IMGT/GENE-DB human TR gene sequences so that V and J genes could be assigned. The TCRdist pipeline was used in a later analysis to assign CDR3 sequences and most-parsimonious VDJ recombination scenarios. In a later analysis, each TCR beta chain was defined by its CDR3 amino acid sequence together with its V-gene family, and reads without a unique V-gene family were excluded. In a later analysis, 450 to 600 highly shared, low-generation-probability nucleotide sequences were removed to address suspected cross-contamination and a sequencing artifact. For each public chain, a later analysis derived a clonal expansion index from normalized ranks of inferred template counts within each repertoire. In a later analysis, generation probabilities were computed using a VDJ recombination model fitted to out-of-frame rearrangements, and the results were checked against IGoR. A later analysis scored TCR-TCR, TCR-HLA and TCR-CMV co-occurrence with hypergeometric tests, applying a repertoire-size bias correction to TCR pairs. In a later analysis, false discovery rates were estimated by permuting HLA or CMV assignments 20 times. In a later analysis, co-occurring TCRs were grouped using DBSCAN, and TCRdist sequence similarity was added for clustering within HLA-allele-positive subsets. Repertoires with fewer than 30,000 or more than 120,000 public chains were left out of co-occurrence clustering, as were five repertoires with anomalous nucleotide sharing. What TCRdb holds here is the immuneACCESS table cut down to in-frame rearrangements. Part of the clones is not present; checked against another copy, under half of the missing clones reflect an unresolved V gene, and the others are unexplained. V, J and clone size derive from that table, while D and trimming were established from the DNA sequence. The sample includes 180,000 or so clones, with about 77% observed a single time. The top ten clones comprise over 2% of the sample.

The cohort consisted of approximately 690 healthy bone marrow donors. At the time of sampling, every cohort member was nominally healthy, though immune exposures that went unrecorded were likely present. The donor was CMV seropositive and belonged to the group of 250 to 350 seropositive cohort members. Every donor gave a peripheral blood sample, and the peripheral blood mononuclear cells from that sample were used for TCR beta sequencing. The Qiagen DNeasy Blood Extraction Kit was used to extract genomic DNA from the blood cell samples. As regards this clone: It has no known antigen specificity. No qualities accompany the bases; no much larger clone lies one base away.

The CDR3 runs 15 amino acids, cysteine and phenylalanine included. CDR3 DNA only is kept here, 45 bases in frame from base 1. For CDR1 and CDR2, the germline V gene lists SGHTA and FQGNSA. The junction shows trimming of 0 bases on V and 4 bases on J, and the gene matches do not reach 2 bases of it. Overall study results and their limits: A later analysis associated 16,951 TCR beta sequences with specific HLA alleles at a false discovery rate of 0.05. For the cohort, immune exposure information was limited to CMV serostatus. In a later genetic analysis, a missense DCLRE1C variant was associated with V-gene and J-gene trimming of TCR beta chains, and the association was replicated in an independent cohort. The study gave a list of 150 to 200 TCR beta chains associated with cytomegalovirus. Cytomegalovirus status was reported to be diagnosed by the classifier with high specificity and sensitivity in both the original and validation cohorts. This cohort had only TCR beta chains sequenced, and the lack of alpha or paired-chain data limited which features could be detected. Because counts were too low, about 18 rarely observed V segments, including chromosome 9 orphons, were left out of the earlier analysis of roughly 600 of the donors. Most TCR sequences were observed very rarely across donors, whereas some public TCRs were present in many individuals. Several of the top co-occurrence clusters appeared to be linked to parvovirus B19, influenza, CMV and Epstein-Barr virus, according to a later analysis. In a later analysis, HLA-associated TCR beta chains showed more clonal expansion and lower generation probabilities than non-associated chains that were equally common. It was suggested by the authors that the approach could potentially be generalized to other disease states and immunological phenotypes. In a later analysis, most CMV-associated TCR beta chains were found to appear HLA-restricted, with HLA associations seemingly driven largely by CMV exposure. An earlier analysis of approximately 590 of the donors showed that most TCR beta V segments appeared in productive rearrangements either about 87% or about 30% of the time, which broadly matched IMGT annotations. HLA typing was unavailable for some donors at each locus, so association tests used only the typed subset. A later analysis found that TCR association rates varied across HLA loci, with DRB1 alleles showing the most associated TCRs and HLA-C alleles the fewest. A cluster of highly shared sequence variants was judged likely to be a technical artifact of the sequencing pipeline. Three of the identified cytomegalovirus-associated TCR beta chains were confirmed in vitro to be specific for cytomegalovirus antigens. Correlated functional status among segregating V segments might be attributable to linkage disequilibrium, but an unknown experimental factor could not be ruled out. Presence/absence analyses assumed roughly uniform sequencing depth across donors, an assumption that may not hold. Because the 87-base-pair reads could not distinguish some IMGT-functional V segments, including TRBV6-2 and TRBV6-3, those segments were excluded. According to a later genetic analysis, donors in an Asian-associated ancestry cluster had fewer N-insertions in productive TCRs than the approximately 670-donor mean. A further reported finding was that TCR beta sequences accurately predicted the HLA-A and HLA-B alleles for most subjects in the first cohort. Assigning TCR associations to individual alleles was difficult when HLA alleles, especially DR and DQ, strongly co-occurred.

The material sequenced was PBMCs. This receptor chain uses TRBV7-2 and TRBJ1-4; a stretch of 7 junction bases matches TRBD1. The source is a woman in her twenties or thirties in good health and CMV-seropositive. The CDR3 here reads CASSLAGTDNEKLFF. The DNA sequence is as follows: TGTGCCAGCAGCTTAGCGGGGACAGATAATGAAAAACTGTTTTTT.